A selection of T cell receptor beta chains follows, all from one sample in a study of molecular identifiers for immune sequencing clone quantification. TCRdb redid the calling of the PCR reads with MiXCR, one entry per CDR3 protein. The data show 85,000 to 95,000 distinct CDR3 sequences, under 20% seen once. The sequenced sample was naive CD8+ T cells from blood, with Jurkat cell RNA spiked in. The receptors stem from a human donor in good health. Some libraries in this study had Jurkat cell RNA spiked in. The CDR3 runs from the conserved cysteine through the conserved F or W. The order of the fields is V gene, CDR3 protein.

V gene: TRBV7-9; CDR3 protein: CASSMSGASSGNIQYF
V gene: TRBV20-1; CDR3 protein: CSARVGITSYEQYF
V gene: TRBV29-1; CDR3 protein: CSVGSGRVVEQYF
V gene: TRBV6-2/TRBV6-3; CDR3 protein: CASSYPTSGSSYNEQFF
V gene: TRBV3-1; CDR3 protein: CASSLPRTSNEQYF
V gene: TRBV6-4; CDR3 protein: CASSDTPKVLNEQFF
V gene: TRBV5-1; CDR3 protein: CASKEGPYEQYF
V gene: TRBV9; CDR3 protein: CASSVGDMGDEKLFF
V gene: TRBV3-1; CDR3 protein: CASSQQAPYEQYF
V gene: TRBV2; CDR3 protein: CASSAGQTSGQPQHF
V gene: TRBV7-9; CDR3 protein: CASSLQIETQYF
V gene: TRBV6-2/TRBV6-3; CDR3 protein: CASSSPGTVYPLDEVFF
V gene: TRBV11-2; CDR3 protein: CASSLDGWAGELFF
V gene: TRBV19; CDR3 protein: CASSIKVQNNEQFF
V gene: TRBV20-1; CDR3 protein: CSTREGTSGRDYIQYF
V gene: TRBV9; CDR3 protein: CASSPFQGGEQFF
V gene: TRBV7-9; CDR3 protein: CASSSEDSSSYEQYF
V gene: TRBV6-5; CDR3 protein: CASSYFDAGTDTQYF
V gene: TRBV6-1; CDR3 protein: CASSESQAGANVLTF
V gene: TRBV29-1; CDR3 protein: CSVEHTGGYGYTF
V gene: TRBV29-1; CDR3 protein: CSSGTSGRSTDTQYF
V gene: TRBV6-5; CDR3 protein: CASSYLGGGNTGELFF
V gene: TRBV4-3; CDR3 protein: CASSPTAGSYEQYF
V gene: TRBV3-1; CDR3 protein: CASSQGLRDRVVFVLTF
V gene: TRBV7-9; CDR3 protein: CASSSQNQPQHF
V gene: TRBV19; CDR3 protein: CASSISQNTEAFF
V gene: TRBV7-9; CDR3 protein: CASSFAAGSYEQYF
V gene: TRBV4-3; CDR3 protein: CASSPGVARPDTQYF
V gene: TRBV6-5; CDR3 protein: CASSYRTSGTDTQYF
V gene: TRBV19; CDR3 protein: CASSMGSSSYNSPLHF
V gene: TRBV4-2; CDR3 protein: CASSQDRGQNTEAFF
V gene: TRBV29-1; CDR3 protein: CSVERNYEQYF
V gene: TRBV27; CDR3 protein: CASSTGGGSPLHF
V gene: TRBV10-3; CDR3 protein: CAISDDYNEQFF
V gene: TRBV5-6; CDR3 protein: CASSLGRGLRNRYNEQFF
V gene: TRBV3-1; CDR3 protein: CASSRDTYWEQYF
V gene: TRBV12-5; CDR3 protein: CASGLSPSTTREKLFF
V gene: TRBV16; CDR3 protein: CASSQKMGPRISPGTQYF
V gene: TRBV7-2; CDR3 protein: CASSLDGGAAKNIQYF
V gene: TRBV10-3; CDR3 protein: CAISSGGGQETQYF